This TCR beta chain was obtained from a study of vaccination and CD4 T cells after COVID-19. At the level of the study: Between diagnosis and the drawing of post-COVID samples lay a median 101 days (range 35 to 161).

Looked up from germline, CDR1 is SGHTA and CDR2 is FQGNSA. Trimming stripped 7 bases from V and 0 bases from J, with 18 bases between. The CDR3 sequence is 16 residues long. A word on this clonotype: Its antigen remains unidentified.

From the PCR reads, TCRdb called clonotypes with MiXCR, one entry per CDR3 protein. This table has tens of thousands of distinct CDR3 sequences, around 49% appearing once. Study observations and caveats: Going from about 20 to 38, median SARS-CoV-2-reactive clonotypes did not rise significantly.

This rearrangement joins TRBV7-2 to TRBJ1-1; D remains ambiguous. The clonotype comes from a human donor who had recovered from COVID-19. Sequencing used CD4+ T cells from blood, obtained before SARS-CoV-2 vaccination. The CDR3 DNA follows: TGTGCCAGCATCCAGAGGTCGGTGACGTTGAACACTGAAGCTTTCTTT. Translated: CASIQRSVTLNTEAFF.